These T cell receptor beta chains were read from a single sample in a study of shared clonotypes between healthy human individuals. Produced via immunoSEQ multiplex PCR; TCRdb's table is partial and in-frame only. The profile shows just under 350,000 clones, around 79% of them singletons. The sequenced material came from memory CD4+ T cells sorted from blood. These receptors were obtained from a man aged 30-40 years in good health. Both conserved end residues are part of each CDR3. The order of the fields is V gene, D gene, J gene, clone size, CDR3 DNA, CDR3 protein. D genes are given only for firm matches. The size of a clone is reported for some rows only, either as once, few or many, or as a class for expanded clones.

V: TRBV5-5; D: NA; J: TRBJ2-5; size: few; DNA: TGTGCCAGCAGCTTGGCCGTAAACAGGGTGGAGACCCAGTACTTC; CDR3: CASSLAVNRVETQYF
V: TRBV10-3; D: NA; J: TRBJ1-1; size: once; DNA: TGTGCCATCAGTGCCGGGACGGGGAACACTGAAGCTTTCTTT; CDR3: CAISAGTGNTEAFF
V: TRBV29-1; D: TRBD1; J: TRBJ2-1; size: many; DNA: TGCAGCATCCCCTCCCGAAGAAAACAGGGGATCAGCTACAATGAGCAGTTCTTC; CDR3: CSIPSRRKQGISYNEQFF
V: TRBV6-5; D: NA; J: TRBJ1-6; size: NA; DNA: TGTGCCAGCAGTCCCGGTTCTGGCGGGTTCCCCCTCCACTTT; CDR3: CASSPGSGGFPLHF
V: TRBV2; D: TRBD1; J: TRBJ2-2; size: NA; DNA: TGTGCCAGCAGGGACAGGGGTAGGGGGGAGCTGTTTTTT; CDR3: CASRDRGRGELFF
V: TRBV7-9; D: NA; J: TRBJ2-7; size: once; DNA: TGTGCCAGCAGCTTAGGACAAGAAACAAAGGGATACTACGAGCAGTACTTC; CDR3: CASSLGQETKGYYEQYF
V: TRBV6-6; D: NA; J: TRBJ1-4; size: NA; DNA: TGTGCCAGCACCGTAGGGGGTTCTAATGAAAAACTGTTTTTT; CDR3: CASTVGGSNEKLFF
V: TRBV14; D: TRBD1; J: TRBJ1-1; size: NA; DNA: TGTGCCAGCAGCCAAGTAGGACAGGGGATTGGGTTGGGCACTGAAGCTTTCTTT; CDR3: CASSQVGQGIGLGTEAFF
V: TRBV6-1; D: NA; J: TRBJ2-2; size: NA; DNA: TGTGCCAGCAGCACCGGAGGCGGCTCAAAAGGGGAGCTGTTTTTT; CDR3: CASSTGGGSKGELFF
V: TRBV10-2; D: TRBD1; J: TRBJ2-7; size: NA; DNA: TGCGCCAGCAGGGACAGGGGGAGCTCCTACGAGCAGTACTTC; CDR3: CASRDRGSSYEQYF
V: TRBV18; D: TRBD2; J: TRBJ2-3; size: NA; DNA: TGTGCCAGCTCACCCCTGGGACTAGCGGGAGGCCCTGCAACAGATACGCAGTATTTT; CDR3: CASSPLGLAGGPATDTQYF
V: TRBV7-9; D: NA; J: TRBJ2-2; size: NA; DNA: TGTGCCAGCAGCTTAGAGGGCTATACCGGGGAGCTGTTTTTT; CDR3: CASSLEGYTGELFF
V: TRBV5-4; D: NA; J: TRBJ1-1; size: NA; DNA: TGTGCCAGCAGCTTGGTCGGTGGCGAAGCTTTCTTT; CDR3: CASSLVGGEAFF
V: TRBV5-6; D: TRBD1; J: TRBJ2-3; size: NA; DNA: TGTGCCAGCAGTCGTGACAGGGGCGGCACAGATACGCAGTATTTT; CDR3: CASSRDRGGTDTQYF
V: TRBV6-1; D: TRBD2; J: TRBJ2-7; size: NA; DNA: TGTGCCAGCAGGAGGACTAGCGGGGGGAAGGAGCAGTACTTC; CDR3: CASRRTSGGKEQYF
V: TRBV6-5; D: NA; J: TRBJ2-5; size: once; DNA: TGTGCCAGCAGCCCAGGGGTAGGGACCCAGTACTTC; CDR3: CASSPGVGTQYF
V: TRBV6-4; D: NA; J: TRBJ1-5; size: once; DNA: TGTGCCAGCAGTGACGCCGCCATGCCAGGAGGGGACGTCAATAGCAATCAGCCCCAGCATTTT; CDR3: CASSDAAMPGGDVNSNQPQHF
V: TRBV28; D: TRBD1; J: TRBJ1-2; size: NA; DNA: TGTGCCAGCAGTTTTCCTATACCGAGACAGGGGGGAAACTATGGCTACACCTTC; CDR3: CASSFPIPRQGGNYGYTF
V: TRBV27; D: NA; J: TRBJ2-2; size: NA; DNA: TGTGCCAGCAGGCTGAACGGCCGGAACACCGGGGAGCTGTTTTTT; CDR3: CASRLNGRNTGELFF
V: TRBV28; D: NA; J: TRBJ2-1; size: NA; DNA: TGTGCCAGCAGTTCCTCGGGCGGGAAATACAATGAGCAGTTCTTC; CDR3: CASSSSGGKYNEQFF
V: TRBV7-8; D: TRBD2; J: TRBJ2-1; size: NA; DNA: TGTGCCAGCAGCTCATCGACTAGCGCCTACAATGAGCAGTTCTTC; CDR3: CASSSSTSAYNEQFF
V: TRBV30; D: NA; J: TRBJ2-5; size: few; DNA: TGTGCCTGGAGTCCCAGGTACGGACTACAAGAGACCCAGTACTTC; CDR3: CAWSPRYGLQETQYF
V: TRBV11-3; D: NA; J: TRBJ2-7; size: NA; DNA: TGTGCCAGCAGCCGATCCGGTAAAATAGACGAGCAGTACTTC; CDR3: CASSRSGKIDEQYF
V: TRBV5-4; D: NA; J: TRBJ2-4; size: NA; DNA: TGTGCCAGCAGCTTTGGGGGGACATTAGCCAAAAACATTCAGTACTTC; CDR3: CASSFGGTLAKNIQYF
V: TRBV6-5; D: NA; J: TRBJ1-4; size: NA; DNA: TGTGCCAGCAGTTACTACCCCAGTAAGGGGGAGCGAAAATTGTTTTTT; CDR3: CASSYYPSKGERKLFF
V: TRBV28; D: TRBD1; J: TRBJ2-5; size: NA; DNA: TGTGCCAGCAGCGAGACAGGGCTAGAGACCCAGTACTTC; CDR3: CASSETGLETQYF
V: TRBV6-5; D: TRBD1; J: TRBJ1-5; size: NA; DNA: TGTGCCAGCAGTAGGGACAGGGGCAATAGTCAGCCCCAGCATTTT; CDR3: CASSRDRGNSQPQHF
V: TRBV7-3; D: NA; J: TRBJ2-7; size: NA; DNA: TGTGCCAGCAGCCTCAGGGAGGGGGCCGAGCAGTACTTC; CDR3: CASSLREGAEQYF
V: TRBV20-1; D: NA; J: TRBJ2-3; size: NA; DNA: TGCGGGGGAGGACTGGATACGCAGTATTTT; CDR3: CGGGLDTQYF
V: TRBV5-1; D: NA; J: TRBJ2-7; size: few; DNA: TGCGCCAGCAGCCTATCTTTGTCGTCGGGGACCTACGAGCAGTACTTC; CDR3: CASSLSLSSGTYEQYF
V: TRBV5-6; D: TRBD1; J: TRBJ2-7; size: NA; DNA: TGTGCCAGCAGCCCAGGGACAGGGGGCGGCGAGCAGTACTTC; CDR3: CASSPGTGGGEQYF
V: TRBV5-1; D: NA; J: TRBJ1-1; size: NA; DNA: TGCGCCAGCAGCTTGGTTCCCGGCCTAAACACTGAAGCTTTCTTT; CDR3: CASSLVPGLNTEAFF
V: TRBV7-7; D: NA; J: TRBJ2-2; size: NA; DNA: TGTGCCAGCAGCTTAGTTAGGAACACCGGGGAGCTGTTTTTT; CDR3: CASSLVRNTGELFF
V: TRBV27; D: NA; J: TRBJ2-5; size: few; DNA: TGTGCCAGCAGTTTAAGGAGGAACCAAGAGACCCAGTACTTC; CDR3: CASSLRRNQETQYF